The table lists the clone carrying this TCR beta chain with a few counts. Its antigen is still unknown. The data were taken from a study of beta chain features in type 1 diabetes. General study results and limits: Patients and controls would share equally any PCR tilt toward shorter templates.

Germline CDR1 and CDR2: SNHLY and FYNNEI. The CDR3 length is 15 residues. Losses at the gene ends were 3 bases for V and 1 base for J; bases not matched to a gene: 3. Since all of the isolated RNA was reverse transcribed, expressed TCRB transcripts were what got sequenced. Measured with immunoSEQ multiplex PCR; TCRdb has only the in-frame clones, and not every one. The sample gives around 430,000 clones, approximately 30% of which show up once; about 0.06% is in the top ten. This clonotype was obtained from a man aged 18 to 30 in good health. Sequencing was carried out using naive CD4+ T cells from blood. This chain connects TRBV2 to TRBJ2-1; 7 bases fit TRBD2. CDR3 sequence: CASSDGGGSYNEQFF. The CDR3 nucleotides are TGTGCCAGCAGTGATGGGGGGGGATCCTACAATGAGCAGTTCTTC.